The clone carrying this TCR beta chain appeared many times. Antigen unknown. CDR1 and CDR2 (germline): ENHRY, SYGVKD. This CDR3 is 15 amino acids long. V was clipped by 5 bases and J by 1 base; unmatched bases: 2. The data derive from a study of T cells in Graves' hyperthyroidism and ophthalmopathy. The TCR beta CDR3 regions underwent amplification using RNA transcripts as the source. The HTBI primer set was used in a first-round RT-PCR of the TCR CDR3. From the multiplex PCR reads, TCRdb called clonotypes with MiXCR, one entry per CDR3 protein. In the table there are under 350,000 distinct CDR3 sequences, under 25% of which are singletons. The study, taken as a whole, reports: With a median lead of 6.5 months before onset, the model predicted ophthalmopathy. Ophthalmopathy was told apart from stable hyperthyroidism by a 13 V-J model.

The specimen was blood. This chain joins TRBV10-3 and TRBJ2-2; 9 bases match TRBD1. This TCR derives from a woman aged 50 to 60 with Graves' hyperthyroidism. For the CDR3, the DNA is TGTGCCATCAGTCCGGGACAGGGGAACACCGGGGAGCTGTTTTTT. It encodes CAISPGQGNTGELFF.